This TCR beta chain derives from a study of blood T cells in healthy people across ages. Sample-barcoded 5' priming and a J-beta primer mix drove a second PCR of roughly 7 to 11 cycles. From each sample, at least 2.5 million paired-end reads containing CDR3 were obtained. TCRdb passed the 5' RACE reads through MiXCR, listing each CDR3 protein once. Seen here are about 1.8 million distinct CDR3 sequences, just under 50% observed once, and the top ten hold less than 2.5%. The CDR3 spans 16 residues. V was clipped by 4 bases and J by 7 bases, with 20 bases between them. Germline-derived CDR1 and CDR2 are MNHEY and SVGEGT. Study-level findings and limits: Both higher diversity and more naive CD4+ cells marked long-lived donors when set against aged donors. Underestimates were what the diversity estimates from one million T cells were considered to be.

Remarks on this clonotype: As yet, its antigen is unknown.

This clonotype was obtained from a woman aged 40 to 50 in good health. The sample was blood. The chain joins TRBV6-2 or TRBV6-3 to TRBJ2-1, with a weak D call TRBD2 (5 bases). The CDR3 DNA is TGTGCCAGCAGTTTCCCCCCAGCGGACCCGTATAATGAGCAGTTCTTC. Translated, it gives CASSFPPADPYNEQFF.